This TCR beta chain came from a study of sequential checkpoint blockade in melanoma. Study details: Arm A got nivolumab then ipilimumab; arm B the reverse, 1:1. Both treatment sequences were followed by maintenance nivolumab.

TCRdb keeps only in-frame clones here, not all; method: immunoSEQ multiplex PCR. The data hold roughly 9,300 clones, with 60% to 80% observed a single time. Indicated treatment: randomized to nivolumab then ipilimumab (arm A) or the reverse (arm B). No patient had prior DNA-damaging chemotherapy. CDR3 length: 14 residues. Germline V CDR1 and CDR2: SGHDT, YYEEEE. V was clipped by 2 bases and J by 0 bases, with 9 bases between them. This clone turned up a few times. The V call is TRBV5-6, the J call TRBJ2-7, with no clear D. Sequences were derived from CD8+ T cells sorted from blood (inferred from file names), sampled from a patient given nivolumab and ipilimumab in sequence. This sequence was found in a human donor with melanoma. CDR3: CASSFYSGSYEQYF. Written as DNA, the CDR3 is TGTGCCAGCAGCTTTTACTCCGGCTCCTACGAGCAGTACTTC.